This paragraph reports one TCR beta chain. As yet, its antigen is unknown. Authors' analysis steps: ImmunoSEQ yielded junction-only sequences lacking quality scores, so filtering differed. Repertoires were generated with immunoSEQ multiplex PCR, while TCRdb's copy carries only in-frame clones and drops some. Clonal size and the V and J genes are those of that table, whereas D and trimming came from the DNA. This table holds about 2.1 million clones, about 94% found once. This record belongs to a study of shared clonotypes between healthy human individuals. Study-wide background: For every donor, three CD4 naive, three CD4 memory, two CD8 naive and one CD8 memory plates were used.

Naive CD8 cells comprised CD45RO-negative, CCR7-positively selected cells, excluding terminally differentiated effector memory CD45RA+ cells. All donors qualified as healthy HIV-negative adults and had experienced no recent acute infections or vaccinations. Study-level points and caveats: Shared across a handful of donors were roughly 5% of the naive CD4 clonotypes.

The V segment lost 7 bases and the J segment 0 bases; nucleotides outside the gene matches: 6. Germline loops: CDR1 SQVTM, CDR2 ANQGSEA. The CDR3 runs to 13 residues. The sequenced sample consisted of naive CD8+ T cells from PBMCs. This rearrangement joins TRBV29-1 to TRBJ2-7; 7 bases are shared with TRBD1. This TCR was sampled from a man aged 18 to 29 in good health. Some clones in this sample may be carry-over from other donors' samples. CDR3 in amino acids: CSALTGPSYEQYF. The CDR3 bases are TGCAGCGCCCTGACAGGGCCCTCCTACGAGCAGTACTTC.